The 8 T cell receptor beta chains reported below all come from one sample, sequenced in a study of cytomegalovirus exposure and HLA in healthy donors. The PCR contained 60 Vbeta and 13 Jbeta primers. The data were produced by immunoSEQ multiplex PCR, yet TCRdb's version contains in-frame clones alone and is incomplete. The sample carries 150,000 to 180,000 clones, about four fifths recorded once. The sample comprised PBMCs. Receptor source: a man aged 25-45 years in good health and CMV-seropositive.

This clone was seen a single time. The V gene is TRBV5-1, the J gene TRBJ1-4; 10 bases line up with TRBD1. This CDR3 is 16 amino acids long. Germline V gene sequence: CDR1 SGHRS, CDR2 YFSETQ. With V trimmed by 4 bases and J by 0 bases, 3 bases remained unmatched. CDR3 DNA: TGCGCCAGCAGCAGAGGACAGGGGGCAACTAATGAAAAACTGTTTTTT. Protein product: CASSRGQGATNEKLFF.

The chain joins TRBV5-8 to TRBJ2-5, with TRBD2 as a possible D gene (5 bases). V was trimmed by 0 bases and J by 1 base, leaving 13 bases between them. The CDR3 is made up of 16 amino acids. Germline-derived CDR1 and CDR2 are SGHTS and YDEGEE. Written as DNA, the CDR3 is TGTGCCAGCAGCTTGGCGGGGTTAGGTCCCCAAGAGACCCAGTACTTC. Translating it yields CASSLAGLGPQETQYF.

The gene calls are TRBV6-5 and TRBJ1-3; tentatively, D is TRBD1 (5 bases). The V and J ends lost 2 bases and 7 bases respectively, with 6 bases between them. Germline V CDR1 and CDR2: MNHEY, SVGAGI. The CDR3 covers 12 residues. CDR3 nucleotide sequence: TGTGCCAGCAGTTACGGGGGGAACACCATATATTTT. It translates to CASSYGGNTIYF.

The gene calls are TRBV5-4 and TRBJ1-5, with a weak D call TRBD1 (6 bases). The V gene's germline CDR1 is SGHNT and CDR2 YYREEE (reference sequence). V lost 3 bases to trimming and J lost 0 bases, with 22 bases between them. The CDR3 is 19 residues long. The CDR3 bases are TGTGCCAGCAGCTCGGCCTTGGGACACCATCATTATAGCAATCAGCCCCAGCATTTT. It is translated as CASSSALGHHHYSNQPQHF.

The rearrangement links TRBV6-1 to TRBJ2-2; TRBD1 matches 9 bases. The V gene end was trimmed by 4 bases and the J gene end by 3 bases; junction bases not matched to a gene: 3. CDR3 size: 15 residues. Germline values: CDR1 MNHNS, CDR2 SASEGT. The CDR3: CASSADRGYTGELFF. The CDR3 bases are TGTGCCAGCAGTGCAGACAGGGGGTACACCGGGGAGCTGTTTTTT.

This sequence joins TRBV7-2 and TRBJ2-7; D remains ambiguous. Trimming removed 4 bases from V and 6 bases from J, with 10 bases in between. CDR3 length: 12 residues. Germline V gene lookup returns CDR1 SGHTA and CDR2 FQGNSA. CDR3 in amino acids: CASSSDTREQYF. CDR3 sequence (DNA): TGTGCCAGCAGCTCAGACACTCGCGAGCAGTACTTC. Combining the CDR3 with reference TRBV7-2 and TRBJ2-7 gives the whole variable domain GAGVSQSPSNKVTEKGKDVELRCDPISGHTALYWYRQSLGQGLEFLIYFQGNSAPDKSGLPSDRFSAERTGGSVSTLTIQRTQQEDSAVYLCASSSDTREQYFGPGTRLTVT.

This clone was counted once. This chain connects TRBV6-1 to TRBJ1-2; 9 bases align to TRBD1. The V gene's germline CDR1 is MNHNS and CDR2 SASEGT. V shed 4 bases and J 5 bases; nucleotides not matched to a gene: 5. The CDR3 covers 14 residues. The CDR3 DNA is TGTGCCAGCAGTGCCCGGACAGGGGAGTATGGCTACACCTTC. The encoded protein is CASSARTGEYGYTF.

The chain combines TRBV28 with TRBJ2-7; 11 bases are a match to TRBD2. Germline loops: CDR1 MDHEN, CDR2 SYDVKM. Germline trimming cut 5 bases from V and 0 bases from J; bases unmatched to any gene: 0. This CDR3 comprises 14 residues. The CDR3 reads CASSLAGGSYEQYF. The CDR3 coding sequence is TGTGCCAGCAGTCTAGCGGGGGGCTCCTACGAGCAGTACTTC.